What follows are 31 T cell receptor beta chains derived from one specimen sequenced in a study of T cell clonality in common variable immunodeficiency. Their specific antigens are unknown. Using immunoSEQ multiplex PCR, the repertoire was profiled, and TCRdb retains in-frame clones only, with some absent. The sample presents nearly 20,000 clones, none singletons. Study outcomes and limitations: Fewer deletions and N-nucleotide insertions were reportedly seen in common variable immunodeficiency TCR beta sequences.

The sample comprised peripheral blood mononuclear cells. The receptor source for this set is a human donor with common variable immunodeficiency.

Ten or more counts support this clone. One end of the junction fails to match germline, which may point to a read error. The read finishes 3 residues shy of the CDR3 end, and the germline J gene is used to complete it. The rearrangement uses TRBV20-1 and TRBJ2-3, with TRBD2 matching over 8 bases. Germline CDR1 reads DFQATT; CDR2 reads SNEGSKA (reference sequence). CDR3 length: 17 amino acids. The CDR3 spells CSARHSGAGRSTDTQYF. The covered CDR3 bases are TGCAGCGCTAGGCATAGCGGGGCGGGGAGGAGCACAGATACG.

At least ten counts were recorded for this clone. The read stops 3 residues short of the end of the CDR3; the missing end is completed from the germline J gene. This sequence joins TRBV20-1 and TRBJ2-5; D ambiguous. Germline V CDR1 and CDR2: DFQATT, SNEGSKA (reference sequence). This CDR3 is built from 11 residues. Trimming took off 2 bases at V and 5 bases at J, with 6 bases between the two ends. This chain's CDR3 is CSARYRETQYF. Incomplete CDR3 DNA: TGCAGTGCTAGATACCGGGAGACC.

This clone was seen at least ten times. The DNA ends 3 residues before the CDR3 does, and the rest of the CDR3 is filled in from the germline J gene. This rearrangement joins TRBV28 to TRBJ1-1; TRBD1 matches at 12 bases. Germline loops: CDR1 MDHEN, CDR2 SYDVKM. The CDR3 contains 14 residues. The CDR3 DNA, read in part, is TGTGCCAGCAGCCCCGGGACAGGGGGCGCAGGA. Amino acid sequence: CASSPGTGGAG. The full CDR3 is CASSPGTGGAGAFF.

The sample holds many counts of this clone. Read sequence stops 3 residues before the CDR3 end, and the germline J gene provides the missing end. This chain joins TRBV5-1 and TRBJ2-1; 9 positions match TRBD1. Germline assignment: CDR1 SGHRS and CDR2 YFSETQ. This CDR3 region has 15 residues. J was trimmed by 4 bases and V by 3 bases; bases with no gene match: 5. The CDR3 DNA, read in part, is TGCGCCAGCAGCTCCGGACAGGGGAAATACAATGAG. Its translation is CASSSGQGKYNE. The full CDR3 protein is CASSSGQGKYNEQFF.

Many counts were recorded for this clone. Read coverage stops 3 residues before the CDR3 terminus; the germline J gene supplies the remainder. The rearrangement joins TRBV19 to TRBJ2-7, with D perhaps matching TRBD1 (6 bases). V lost 3 bases and J 2 bases, leaving 11 bases between the germline ends. Per germline, CDR1 LNHDA and CDR2 SQIVND (reference sequence). The CDR3 contains 14 residues. Incomplete CDR3 DNA: TGTGCCAGTAGTATCACCGGGACACCCTACGAG. It encodes CASSITGTPYE. The full-length CDR3 reads as CASSITGTPYEQYF.

This clone was seen repeatedly, ten times or more. Sequencing ends 3 residues short of the CDR3 end; the germline J gene provides the rest. The rearrangement uses TRBV10-3 and TRBJ2-5; D is ambiguous. CDR1 and CDR2 from the germline V gene are ENHRY and SYGVKD. V was clipped by 2 bases and J by 0 bases, with 10 bases between them. The CDR3 consists of 15 residues. The sequenced part of the CDR3 DNA is TGTGCCATCAGTGAGGGAGACACCTACCAAGAGACC. It yields the protein CAISEGDTYQET. Given in full, the CDR3 is CAISEGDTYQETQYF.

The CDR3 is CSVPVEGWNEQFF. The CDR3 bases that were read are TGCAGCGTCCCAGTCGAGGGGTGGAATGAG. The V call is TRBV29-1, the J call TRBJ2-1; either TRBD1 or TRBD2 may fit D (5 bases each). The read stops 3 residues short of the end of the CDR3; the missing end is completed from the germline J gene. With 6 bases removed from V and 7 bases from J, the gap between germline ends came to 16 bases. This CDR3 comprises 13 residues. Germline V gene data show CDR1 as SQVTM and CDR2 as ANQGSEA.

The table lists this clone with many counts. The read ends 3 residues before the CDR3 terminus; that terminus is restored from the germline J gene. This chain connects TRBV12-3 or TRBV12-4 to TRBJ2-7; 11 positions match TRBD2. The CDR3 contains 14 residues. V trimming: 7 bases; J trimming: 2 bases; junction bases outside the gene matches: 4. The sequenced CDR3 bases are TGTGCCAGCAAAGGGACTAGCGGTACCTACGAG. It is translated as CASKGTSGTYE. The whole CDR3 protein reads CASKGTSGTYEQYF.

The chain's CDR3 is CSAPGRLAARNEQFF. CDR3 DNA, as far as it was read: TGCAGTGCTCCAGGGCGGCTAGCGGCGCGAAATGAG. The gene calls are TRBV20-1 and TRBJ2-1; TRBD2 agrees at 7 bases. Read coverage stops 3 residues before the CDR3 terminus; the germline J gene supplies the remainder. Germline V gene lookup returns CDR1 DFQATT and CDR2 SNEGSKA (reference sequence). The CDR3 totals 15 residues. Unmatched junction bases numbered 14, after V lost 5 bases and J lost 7 bases.

This clone was picked up many times. The read terminates 3 residues before the CDR3 end, so the remaining end is supplied by the germline J gene. The V and J genes are TRBV30 and TRBJ1-1; 7 positions agree with TRBD1. Unmatched junction bases numbered 9, after V lost 4 bases and J lost 4 bases. The CDR3 loop spans 14 amino acids. Per the germline V gene, CDR1 is GTSNPN and CDR2 is SVGIG (reference sequence). The CDR3 loop reads CAWIDPGGSTEAFF. Incomplete CDR3 DNA: TGTGCCTGGATTGACCCAGGGGGGAGCACTGAA.

This clone is judged medium-sized. Coverage ceases 3 residues before the CDR3 finishes, and the germline J gene fills in the end. The chain recombines TRBV29-1 with TRBJ2-1; 7 bases are shared with TRBD2. Looked up from germline, CDR1 is SQVTM and CDR2 is ANQGSEA. CDR3 size: 15 residues. V lost 7 bases and J lost 0; bases outside the gene matches: 9. The covered CDR3 bases are TGCAGCGAACGGGGGAGGGCCGACTCCTACAATGAG. The encoded protein is CSERGRADSYNE. The complete CDR3 protein is CSERGRADSYNEQFF.

This clone has ten or more counts. The read terminates 3 residues ahead of where the CDR3 ends, so the germline J gene completes it. The V call is TRBV19, the J call TRBJ2-7; 11 bases are a match to TRBD1. The V segment lost 4 bases and the J segment 0 bases; nucleotides outside the gene matches: 2. This CDR3 has 15 amino acids. CDR1 and CDR2 (germline): LNHDA, SQIVND (reference sequence). CDR3 residues: CASSTGTGGSYEQYF. The sequenced CDR3 bases are TGTGCCAGTAGTACCGGGACAGGGGGCTCCTACGAG.

This clone was detected many times. The read falls 3 residues short of the CDR3 end, and the missing part is taken from the germline J gene. The chain links TRBV7-9 to TRBJ1-5; D unclear. CDR3 length: 15 residues. V gave up 1 base and J gave up 6 bases, with 13 bases separating them. CDR1 and CDR2 (germline): SEHNR, FQNEAQ (reference sequence). CDR3 DNA, as far as it was read: TGTGCCAGCAGCTTAGGGACTTTGGGCAGTCAGCCC. Translation gives CASSLGTLGSQP. The whole CDR3 region reads CASSLGTLGSQPQHF.

This clone was seen at least ten times. The read is 3 residues too short to cover the CDR3 end, so that end is filled in from the germline J gene. The chain uses TRBV20-1 and TRBJ1-5; weak D call: TRBD1 (5 bases). The germline gives CDR1 DFQATT, CDR2 SNEGSKA (reference sequence). This CDR3 spans 15 amino acids. V shed 0 bases and J shed 5 bases, with 14 bases lying between them. CDR3 DNA (partial): TGCAGTGCTAGAGATCAGGGTTGGGGTGATCAGCCC. Translating gives CSARDQGWGDQP. The full CDR3 reads CSARDQGWGDQPQHF.

This clone was observed at least ten times. The read gets to within 3 residues of the CDR3 end, and the germline J gene fills in the rest. The rearrangement uses TRBV5-1 and TRBJ1-6; 7 bases agree with TRBD1. Germline assignment: CDR1 SGHRS and CDR2 YFSETQ. The CDR3 spans 16 residues. V was pared by 6 bases and J by 10 bases, with 16 bases of the junction left unmatched. The CDR3: CASKEETGTLQSPLHF. The sequenced part of the CDR3 DNA is TGCGCCAGCAAAGAAGAGACAGGGACACTTCAGTCACCC.

This clone was observed at least ten times. Read coverage stops 3 residues before the CDR3 terminus; the germline J gene supplies the remainder. V gene TRBV20-1 combines with J gene TRBJ1-5; TRBD1 might be the D (5 bases). The CDR3 runs 12 residues. V was clipped by 6 bases and J by 4 bases, with 10 bases between them. In germline, CDR1 is DFQATT, CDR2 SNEGSKA (reference sequence). Incomplete CDR3 DNA: TGCAGTGCCAGGGCAGAAAATCAGCCC. This encodes CSARAENQP. The full CDR3 protein reads CSARAENQPQHF.

This clone was found many times. The CDR3 is cut off 3 residues early in the read; its end comes from the germline J gene. The V gene is TRBV2, the J gene TRBJ2-7, with 7 bases that match TRBD1. V was clipped by 7 bases and J by 5 bases; unmatched bases: 11. CDR3 length equals 14 residues. Per germline, CDR1 SNHLY and CDR2 FYNNEI. CDR3 residues: CASNDERGRNEQYF. The CDR3 DNA, read in part, is TGTGCCAGCAATGATGAAAGGGGGCGGAACGAG.

This clone was found many times. Read coverage stops 3 residues before the CDR3 terminus; the germline J gene supplies the remainder. The chain links TRBV20-1 to TRBJ1-2, with D possibly TRBD1 on 5 matching bases. The CDR3 is 13 amino acids. Trimming left V 6 bases short and J 6 bases short, with 17 bases between. Germline values: CDR1 DFQATT, CDR2 SNEGSKA (reference sequence). CDR3 bases read: TGCAGTGCCGAGGCCGGACAAGGAAATGGC. Translation gives CSAEAGQGNG. The CDR3, in full, reads CSAEAGQGNGYTF.

This clone ranks as medium-sized (0.01 to 0.1%). Read coverage stops 3 residues before the CDR3 terminus; the germline J gene supplies the remainder. V and J are TRBV19 and TRBJ1-2; D perhaps matches TRBD1 (6 bases). Trimming pared 3 bases from V and 7 bases from J, leaving 15 bases between. The CDR3 consists of 14 residues. Germline assignment: CDR1 LNHDA and CDR2 SQIVND (reference sequence). The CDR3 here is CASSIPGVAGGYTF. The sequenced CDR3 bases are TGTGCCAGTAGTATCCCAGGGGTGGCCGGTGGC.

This clone occurred a few times. The read halts 3 residues ahead of the CDR3 end, with the missing end drawn from the germline J gene. This chain connects TRBV5-1 to TRBJ2-1, with TRBD2 identical over 10 bases. The V gene end was trimmed by 6 bases and the J gene end by 0 bases; junction bases not matched to a gene: 12. The CDR3 extends over 18 amino acids. CDR1 SGHRS and CDR2 YFSETQ come from the germline V gene. The covered CDR3 bases are TGCGCCAGCACCCCAGGGGTTAGCGGGAGGCCCTCCTACAATGAG. Translated: CASTPGVSGRPSYNE. The full CDR3 is CASTPGVSGRPSYNEQFF.

This clone showed up many times. Sequencing ends 3 residues short of the CDR3 end; the germline J gene provides the rest. V gene TRBV19 combines with J gene TRBJ2-6, with TRBD1 identical over 8 bases. This CDR3 has 16 residues. After removal of 4 bases from V and 3 bases from J, the junction contained 5 bases not matched to a gene. The germline V gene encodes CDR1 LNHDA and CDR2 SQIVND (reference sequence). The CDR3 DNA, read in part, is TGTGCCAGTAGTAGGCCAGGGGGCTTTGGGGCCAACGTC. Residues: CASSRPGGFGANV. The whole CDR3 sequence reads CASSRPGGFGANVLTF. Together with reference TRBV19 and TRBJ2-6, the CDR3 gives the full variable domain: DGGITQSPKYLFRKEGQNVTLSCEQNLNHDAMYWYRQDPGQGLRLIYYSQIVNDFQKGDIAEGYSVSREKKESFPLTVTSAQKNPTAFYLCASSRPGGFGANVLTFGAGSRLTVL.

This clone was observed a handful of times. The read comes to an end 3 residues before the CDR3 does, leaving the germline J gene to fill in the end. The chain has TRBV18 and TRBJ2-2, with D tentatively TRBD1 or TRBD2 (6 bases each). The CDR3 sequence is 13 residues long. With 3 bases removed from V and 6 bases from J, the gap between germline ends came to 8 bases. Germline values: CDR1 KGHSH, CDR2 LQKENI. The CDR3 bases that were read are TGTGCCAGCTCACCGGAGGGGGCCGGGGAG. As protein: CASSPEGAGE. The whole CDR3 sequence reads CASSPEGAGELFF.

This clone has a count of ten or more. The read terminates 3 residues before the CDR3 end, so the remaining end is supplied by the germline J gene. The chain recombines TRBV7-3 with TRBJ2-5; 8 bases agree with TRBD2. Germline CDR1 SGHTA, CDR2 FQGTGA. The CDR3 is made up of 15 amino acids. The V and J ends lost 0 bases and 5 bases, in that order; junction bases with no gene match: 5. The sequenced CDR3 bases are TGTGCCAGCAGCTTAACCGGACTAGCTTTCGAGACC. Protein product: CASSLTGLAFET. The complete CDR3 reads CASSLTGLAFETQYF.

This clone was seen ten or more times. The read comes to an end 3 residues before the CDR3 does, leaving the germline J gene to fill in the end. V gene TRBV29-1 combines with J gene TRBJ2-3; 8 bases are shared with TRBD2. From germline, CDR1 is SQVTM and CDR2 ANQGSEA. J gave up 6 bases and V 7 bases, and 12 bases lay outside the gene matches. This CDR3 is 14 amino acids long. CDR3 in amino acids: CSARGGPPSDTQYF. The sequenced CDR3 bases are TGCAGCGCCCGGGGGGGGCCTCCATCGGATACG.

This clone was found many times. The CDR3 is cut off 3 residues early in the read; its end comes from the germline J gene. The chain has TRBV19 and TRBJ2-1, with TRBD2 identical over 9 bases. CDR3 length: 16 amino acids. The germline CDR1 and CDR2 sequences are LNHDA and SQIVND (reference sequence). V was pared by 0 bases and J by 9 bases, with 9 bases of the junction left unmatched. CDR3 sequence: CASSIDRLAGRGEQFF. CDR3 bases read: TGTGCCAGTAGTATAGATCGGCTAGCGGGAAGAGGTGAG.

In this sample, this clone turned up many times. From the germline J gene comes the end of the CDR3, since the read stops 3 residues before it. The chain has TRBV15 and TRBJ2-7, with 11 positions matching TRBD1. Looked up from germline, CDR1 is LNHNV and CDR2 is YYDKDF (reference sequence). The trim removed 3 bases at V and 3 bases at J, leaving 16 bases unmatched. The CDR3 runs to 19 residues. Incomplete CDR3 DNA: TGTGCCACCAGCAGCCCCGGGACAGGGGGTGGAGTACACAACTACGAG. Its translation is CATSSPGTGGGVHNYE. The CDR3 reads in full as CATSSPGTGGGVHNYEQYF.

This clone was recorded many times. Sequencing ends 3 residues short of the CDR3 end; the germline J gene provides the rest. The chain employs TRBV10-3 and TRBJ2-4, with 7 nucleotides matching TRBD1. The length of the CDR3 is 14 residues. Germline CDR1 is ENHRY and CDR2 is SYGVKD. V lost 4 bases to trimming and J lost 8 bases; unmatched junction nucleotides: 8. The chain's CDR3 is CAISGDSHGDIQYF. Incomplete CDR3 DNA: TGTGCCATCAGTGGGGACAGCCACGGGGACATT.

This clone was recorded many times. The read ends 3 residues before the CDR3 terminus; that terminus is restored from the germline J gene. This chain connects TRBV6-2 or TRBV6-3 to TRBJ1-4; a possible D gene is TRBD1 (6 bases). Germline CDR1 is MNHEY and CDR2 is SVGEGT. V shed 6 bases and J shed 1 base, with 12 bases lying between them. CDR3 length: 15 amino acids. CDR3 bases read: TGTGCCAGCAGGCCCGGAGGGGGAACTAATGAAAAA. Translated: CASRPGGGTNEK. The entire CDR3 sequence reads CASRPGGGTNEKLFF.

This clone occurred many times. The read falls 3 residues short of the CDR3 end, and the missing part is taken from the germline J gene. This chain links TRBV19 with TRBJ1-2; 9 bases fit TRBD1. The CDR3 has 15 amino acids. Germline assignment: CDR1 LNHDA and CDR2 SQIVND (reference sequence). With 5 bases clipped from V and 4 bases from J, the junction kept 8 bases outside the gene matches. CDR3 region: CASSLRDRETYGYTF. Partial CDR3 DNA: TGTGCCAGTAGTCTCCGGGACAGGGAAACCTATGGC. Full variable domain (remainder filled in from reference TRBV19 and TRBJ1-2): DGGITQSPKYLFRKEGQNVTLSCEQNLNHDAMYWYRQDPGQGLRLIYYSQIVNDFQKGDIAEGYSVSREKKESFPLTVTSAQKNPTAFYLCASSLRDRETYGYTFGSGTRLTVV.

This clone was found many times. The observed sequence ends 3 residues before the CDR3 terminus, with the missing tail filled in from the germline J gene. The genes are TRBV3-1 (or the pseudogene TRBV3-2) and TRBJ1-2, with D tentatively TRBD1 (5 bases). The CDR3 extends over 13 amino acids. Germline V lookup: CDR1 LGHDT, CDR2 YNNKEL (reference sequence). The CDR3 protein is CASSPRGLLGYTF. Partial CDR3 DNA: TGTGCCAGCAGCCCGAGGGGCCTGCTGGGC.

This clone was detected ten times or more. From the germline J gene comes the end of the CDR3, since the read stops 3 residues before it. This chain links TRBV19 with TRBJ2-3; D may be TRBD2 (5 bases). In germline, CDR1 is LNHDA, CDR2 SQIVND (reference sequence). Deletions cut 9 bases from V and 5 bases from J, with 12 bases between. The length of the CDR3 is 12 residues. CDR3 residues: CASQASRDTQYF. Partial CDR3 DNA: TGTGCCAGCCAGGCTAGCCGAGATACG.